These 31 T cell receptor beta chains were sequenced from one sample in a study of blood T cell repertoires in COVID-19. Assay used: immunoSEQ multiplex PCR; TCRdb lists only in-frame clones, some missing. The sample consists of around 130,000 clones, around 87% of them appearing once. The specimen was peripheral blood. Receptor source: a woman between 55 and 75 years old with acute or convalescent COVID-19.

This clone occurred a few times. The V call is TRBV6-5, the J call TRBJ1-1; D remains ambiguous. V lost 7 bases to trimming and J lost 2 bases, with 11 bases between them. Germline values: CDR1 MNHEY, CDR2 SVGAGI. The CDR3 totals 13 residues. CDR3 nucleotides: TGTGCCAGCAATACACACATAAACACTGAAGCTTTCTTT. Protein product: CASNTHINTEAFF.

V usage is TRBV12-5 and J usage is TRBJ1-1; D gene ambiguous. V lost 5 bases and J lost 0, with 10 bases in between. The CDR3 loop spans 14 amino acids. Germline V gives CDR1 LGHNT, CDR2 FRNRAP. CDR3 region: CASGPAQMNTEAFF. DNA of the CDR3: TGTGCTAGTGGTCCGGCACAGATGAACACTGAAGCTTTCTTT.

In the case of this clone: The junction differs from germline at one of its ends, possibly a read error. The chain employs TRBV7-7 and TRBJ2-5; 15 bases fit TRBD2. This CDR3 is built from 16 residues. Germline V gene lookup returns CDR1 SSHAT and CDR2 FNYEAQ (reference sequence). The CDR3 region is CASSLGLAGGRETQYF. The CDR3 DNA follows: TGTGCTAGCAGCCTCGGACTAGCGGGAGGGAGGGAGACCCAGTACTTC. Drawing the rest from reference TRBV7-7 and TRBJ2-5, the complete variable domain is GAGVSQSPRYKVTKRGQDVTLRCDPISSHATLYWYQQALGQGPEFLTYFNYEAQPDKSGLPSDRFSAERPEGSISTLTIQRTEQRDSAMYRCASSLGLAGGRETQYFGPGTRLLVL.

V is TRBV20-1 and J is TRBJ1-2; weak D call: TRBD1 (6 bases). The CDR3 length is 11 residues. The V and J ends lost 4 bases and 7 bases respectively, with 10 bases between them. The germline gives CDR1 DFQATT, CDR2 SNEGSKA (reference sequence). The CDR3 DNA reads as TGCAGTGCTATTACAGGGATTGGCTACACCTTC. Translated, it gives CSAITGIGYTF.

The chain couples TRBV5-1 to TRBJ2-2; TRBD2 matches at 9 bases. The length of the CDR3 is 16 residues. Losses at the gene ends were 1 base for V and 6 bases for J; bases not matched to a gene: 7. Germline assignment: CDR1 SGHRS and CDR2 YFSETQ. The CDR3 reads CASSLRAGGLAGELFF. DNA of the CDR3: TGCGCCAGCAGCTTGAGGGCGGGAGGGCTGGCCGGGGAGCTGTTTTTT.

The rearrangement uses TRBV3-1 (or the pseudogene TRBV3-2) and TRBJ2-7, with 8 bases that match TRBD2. There are 14 residues in the CDR3. The germline gives CDR1 LGHDT, CDR2 YNNKEL (reference sequence). V gave up 3 bases and J gave up 0 bases; unmatched junction bases: 1. Here the CDR3 DNA reads TGTGCCAGCAGCCACCTAGCGGGCTCCTACGAGCAGTACTTC. This encodes CASSHLAGSYEQYF.

The chain has TRBV3-1 (or the pseudogene TRBV3-2) and TRBJ1-6, with D perhaps matching TRBD1 (6 bases). Germline values: CDR1 LGHDT, CDR2 YNNKEL (reference sequence). The V gene lost 0 bases and the J gene lost 8 bases, with 14 bases spanning the gap. This CDR3 contains 16 residues. In DNA form, the CDR3 reads TGTGCCAGCAGCCAAGATCTAGGACAGAAAGATTCACCCCTCCACTTT. Encoded protein: CASSQDLGQKDSPLHF.

The gene calls are TRBV5-1 and TRBJ1-1; D gene ambiguous. The CDR3 totals 14 residues. CDR1 and CDR2 from the germline V gene are SGHRS and YFSETQ. Trimming took 4 bases from V and 1 from J, leaving 11 bases between them. The CDR3 here is CASSRIEGNTEAFF. The CDR3 coding sequence is TGCGCCAGCAGCCGAATTGAGGGGAACACTGAAGCTTTCTTT.

V usage is TRBV6-5 and J usage is TRBJ2-1; D call uncertain. Trimming removed 3 bases at V and 2 bases at J, with 8 bases between. CDR3 length: 14 amino acids. Germline assignment: CDR1 MNHEY and CDR2 SVGAGI. The CDR3 is CASSYRGPYNEQFF. The CDR3 region has the DNA TGTGCCAGCAGTTATCGCGGCCCCTACAATGAGCAGTTCTTC.

This chain joins TRBV11-2 and TRBJ2-5, with a possible D match to TRBD2 (6 bases). Germline V gene sequence: CDR1 SGHAT, CDR2 FQNNGV. The CDR3 contains 14 residues. Trimming shortened V by 2 bases and J by 3 bases, and 10 bases separated the two germline ends. The CDR3 bases are TGTGCCAGCAGCTTACACGGAGGGGAAGAGACCCAGTACTTC. This sequence encodes CASSLHGGEETQYF. The complete variable domain, with remaining parts taken from reference TRBV11-2 and TRBJ2-5, reads EAGVAQSPRYKIIEKRQSVAFWCNPISGHATLYWYQQILGQGPKLLIQFQNNGVVDDSQLPKDRFSAERLKGVDSTLKIQPAKLEDSAVYLCASSLHGGEETQYFGPGTRLLVL.

The rearrangement uses TRBV5-4 and TRBJ2-5; tentatively, D is TRBD2 (6 bases). CDR1 is SGHNT, CDR2 YYREEE, per germline (reference sequence). The V end was cut by 4 bases, the J end by 4 bases, with 17 bases between. The CDR3 is 15 amino acids. Here the CDR3 DNA reads TGTGCCAGCAGCCGATCTAGCGCTGTCGGAGAGACCCAGTACTTC. Its translation is CASSRSSAVGETQYF.

The rearrangement links TRBV15 to TRBJ2-2; D uncertain. The CDR3 has 14 amino acids. Germline V gene data show CDR1 as LNHNV and CDR2 as YYDKDF (reference sequence). V was clipped by 0 bases and J by 6 bases, with 8 bases between them. The CDR3 bases are TGTGCCACCAGCAGAGATCGGGTTCCCGGGGAGCTGTTTTTT. Translating it yields CATSRDRVPGELFF. The full variable domain, its missing parts supplied by reference TRBV15 and TRBJ2-2, is DAMVIQNPRYQVTQFGKPVTLSCSQTLNHNVMYWYQQKSSQAPKLLFHYYDKDFNNEADTPDNFQSRRPNTSFCFLDIRSPGLGDTAMYLCATSRDRVPGELFFGEGSRLTVL.

This chain uses TRBV7-2 with TRBJ2-2; 16 bases line up with TRBD2. This CDR3 region has 20 residues. The V segment lost 0 bases and the J segment 1 base; nucleotides outside the gene matches: 5. CDR1 and CDR2 from the germline V gene are SGHTA and FQGNSA. CDR3 nucleotides: TGTGCCAGCAGCTTAGCCTACGGGACTAGCGGGAGGGGGAACACCGGGGAGCTGTTTTTT. This translates into CASSLAYGTSGRGNTGELFF.

The rearrangement uses TRBV19 and TRBJ1-4; D is uncertain. The V and J ends lost 11 bases and 8 bases respectively, with 6 bases between them. Looked up from germline, CDR1 is LNHDA and CDR2 is SQIVND (reference sequence). The length of the CDR3 is 9 residues. CDR3 amino acids: CAYGEKLFF. As DNA, the CDR3 is TGTGCCTACGGGGAAAAACTGTTTTTT.

This chain links TRBV7-9 with TRBJ1-1, with D unclear. V was cut by 7 bases and J by 1 base, with 16 bases left in between. The CDR3 consists of 15 residues. CDR1 is SEHNR, CDR2 FQNEAQ, per germline (reference sequence). The DNA for the CDR3 is TGTGCCAGCACCAATGGCCTCCGGGGGAACACTGAAGCTTTCTTT. Translated, it gives CASTNGLRGNTEAFF.

The CDR3 region has the DNA TGTGCCAGCAGCCAGACAATGGGACAGCAAAACACCATATATTTT. Its protein product is CASSQTMGQQNTIYF. The chain couples TRBV4-2 to TRBJ1-3, with 7 bases that match TRBD1. Germline V gene sequence: CDR1 LGHNA, CDR2 YNFKEQ. This CDR3 comprises 15 residues. With 3 bases clipped from V and 6 bases from J, the junction kept 8 bases outside the gene matches.

The CDR3 nucleotides are TGTGCCAGCAGTTTTCCAGGGGTAAACACTGAAGCTTTCTTT. This encodes CASSFPGVNTEAFF. This chain uses TRBV28 with TRBJ1-1, with D tentatively TRBD1 (6 bases). The CDR3 is made up of 14 amino acids. Germline lookup yields CDR1 MDHEN and CDR2 SYDVKM. V lost 3 bases, J lost 2 bases, and 10 bases lay in between.

V gene TRBV20-1 combines with J gene TRBJ2-5, with D perhaps TRBD1 (5 bases). The CDR3 sequence is 13 residues long. The germline V gene has CDR1 DFQATT and CDR2 SNEGSKA (reference sequence). Trimming stripped 4 bases from V and 1 base from J, with 10 bases between. CDR3 coding DNA: TGCAGTGCTATTGAGCAGGGCCAAGAGACCCAGTACTTC. Amino acid sequence: CSAIEQGQETQYF.

The V gene is TRBV19, the J gene TRBJ1-1, with 7 bases identical to TRBD1. V was clipped by 5 bases and J by 4 bases; unmatched bases: 4. Germline V gene sequence: CDR1 LNHDA, CDR2 SQIVND (reference sequence). The CDR3 runs to 13 residues. In nucleotides, the CDR3 is TGTGCCAGTAGTCTCGACAGGGCCACTGAAGCTTTCTTT. Translation: CASSLDRATEAFF.

The genes are TRBV27 and TRBJ1-6, with a tentative D call TRBD1 (6 bases). The CDR3 length is 17 residues. Looked up from germline, CDR1 is MNHEY and CDR2 is SMNVEV (reference sequence). V dropped 3 bases and J dropped 10 bases, with 22 bases sitting between them. This CDR3 is CASSFFGVSGVGSPLHF. CDR3 coding DNA: TGTGCCAGCAGTTTTTTCGGCGTTTCAGGGGTAGGATCACCCCTCCACTTT.

The genes are TRBV4-2 and TRBJ2-1, with 8 bases identical to TRBD2. Germline lookup yields CDR1 LGHNA and CDR2 YNFKEQ. The CDR3 sequence is 19 residues long. V gave up 4 bases and J gave up 0 bases; unmatched junction bases: 14. Here the CDR3 DNA reads TGTGCCAGCAGCCTCTATTCGGGTAGCGGGGATTTCTCCTACAATGAGCAGTTCTTC. It codes for CASSLYSGSGDFSYNEQFF.

V is TRBV5-1 and J is TRBJ2-2, with TRBD2 matching 11 bases. J was trimmed by 5 bases and V by 7 bases; bases with no gene match: 4. CDR3 size: 14 residues. The germline V gene has CDR1 SGHRS and CDR2 YFSETQ. The CDR3 coding sequence is TGCGCCAGCGGGCTAGCGGGAGGTACCGGGGAGCTGTTTTTT. Residues: CASGLAGGTGELFF.

There are a few counts of this clone. The V and J genes are TRBV4-1 and TRBJ1-1; D is uncertain. Deletions cut 1 base from V and 1 base from J, with 13 bases between. The CDR3 contains 16 residues. Germline lookup yields CDR1 MGHRA and CDR2 YSYEKL. The DNA of the CDR3 is TGCGCCAGCAGCCAAGGAGTTTCACAGAAGAACACTGAAGCTTTCTTT. The encoded protein is CASSQGVSQKNTEAFF.

The chain couples TRBV4-1 to TRBJ2-3; D perhaps matches TRBD1 (6 bases). The germline V gene encodes CDR1 MGHRA and CDR2 YSYEKL. The CDR3 totals 15 residues. Trimming removed 2 bases from V and 3 bases from J, with 12 bases in between. The CDR3 sequence is CASSQSPRGTDTQYF. In DNA form, the CDR3 reads TGCGCCAGCAGCCAATCTCCCAGGGGTACAGATACGCAGTATTTT.

The chain has TRBV5-1 and TRBJ1-2; 9 bases match TRBD1. The length of the CDR3 is 14 residues. The germline CDR1 and CDR2 sequences are SGHRS and YFSETQ. V lost 4 bases, J lost 2 bases, and 3 bases stayed unmatched. In DNA, the CDR3 is TGCGCCAGCAGCCCCGGGACAGGGAACTATGGCTACACCTTC. It yields the protein CASSPGTGNYGYTF.

V is TRBV4-1 and J is TRBJ1-2, with D uncertain. V was clipped by 1 base and J by 6 bases, with 24 bases between them. Germline V gene lookup returns CDR1 MGHRA and CDR2 YSYEKL. CDR3 size: 18 residues. This chain's CDR3 is CASSQGHLRRAPGDGYTF. CDR3 nucleotides: TGCGCCAGCAGCCAAGGCCACCTAAGGAGAGCCCCCGGAGATGGCTACACCTTC.

This clone was counted a single time. The chain is built from TRBV5-1 and TRBJ2-1; D is undetermined. Trimming took 3 bases from V and 12 from J, leaving 10 bases between them. The germline CDR1 and CDR2 sequences are SGHRS and YFSETQ. This CDR3 has 11 residues. This CDR3 is CASSSGPLQFF. CDR3 coding DNA: TGCGCCAGCAGCTCGGGTCCCCTGCAGTTCTTC.

J is TRBJ1-3 and V is TRBV7-2; no definite D call. The length of the CDR3 is 14 residues. Trimming took off 4 bases at V and 3 bases at J, with 10 bases between the two ends. Germline-derived CDR1 and CDR2 are SGHTA and FQGNSA. CDR3 amino acids: CASSYNLGGNTIYF. The CDR3 nucleotides are TGTGCCAGCAGCTACAACCTTGGTGGAAACACCATATATTTT.

The V and J genes are TRBV27 and TRBJ2-2; maybe TRBD1 (5 bases). Germline CDR1 is MNHEY and CDR2 is SMNVEV (reference sequence). V dropped 6 bases and J dropped 5 bases, with 13 bases sitting between them. CDR3 size: 14 residues. CDR3 in amino acids: CASSQGVGTGELFF. The CDR3 DNA reads TGTGCCAGCAGCCAAGGGGTGGGAACCGGGGAGCTGTTTTTT.

This clone appeared once. The J gene is TRBJ2-5, the V gene TRBV6-5, with 9 bases that match TRBD2. Germline CDR1 and CDR2: MNHEY and SVGAGI. V lost 8 bases, J lost 5 bases, and 6 bases stayed unmatched. This CDR3 has 13 residues. The CDR3 nucleotides read TGTGCCAGCGCAGCGGGAGGACGGGAGACCCAGTACTTC. Its protein product is CASAAGGRETQYF.

V gene TRBV5-1 combines with J gene TRBJ2-1; 13 positions agree with TRBD2. The CDR3 is made up of 15 amino acids. CDR1 and CDR2 from the germline V gene are SGHRS and YFSETQ. With 5 bases clipped from V and 7 bases from J, the junction kept 6 bases outside the gene matches. The CDR3 spells CASSSTSGRINEQFF. CDR3 sequence (DNA): TGCGCCAGCAGTTCGACTAGCGGGAGGATAAATGAGCAGTTCTTC.